A single sample is the source of the 6 T cell receptor beta chains below, sequenced in a study of T cells expressing NK-cell markers (TCRdb year 2020). Library preparation employed 5' RACE. Sequencing took place on an Illumina HiSeq 2000. TCRdb reprocessed the reads and assigns one entry to each CDR3 protein sequence, leaving out DNA. This sample's listing comprises about 160,000 distinct CDR3 sequences. The ten largest clonotypes hold 20% to 25% of the sample. The sequenced material came from blood T cells: a sorted CD56 or NKG2C T cell subset, CD4+ or CD8+ T cells, or bulk PBMC T cells (not recorded which). These receptor sequences come from a man aged 18-70 years in good health.

The chain uses TRBV6-5 and TRBJ1-6. Germline V gene data show CDR1 as MNHEY and CDR2 as SVGAGI. This CDR3 is 17 amino acids long. CDR3 residues: CASSYSLGGGVNSPLHF.

The chain joins TRBV19 to TRBJ1-1. CDR3 length equals 14 residues. Germline V gives CDR1 LNHDA, CDR2 SQIVND (reference sequence). CDR3: CASSTGGRNTEAFF.

The chain is built from TRBV4-2 and TRBJ1-1; the D gene TCRdb calls, TRBD1, cannot be checked with no DNA. This CDR3 contains 16 residues. Germline-derived CDR1 and CDR2 are LGHNA and YNFKEQ. The CDR3 sequence is CASSQVRTGPNTEAFF.

The CDR3 region is CASLNPGLSYEQYF. The chain uses TRBV5-1 and TRBJ2-7; TCRdb's assignment of TRBD2 cannot be checked, as there is no DNA. Germline V lookup: CDR1 SGHRS, CDR2 YFSETQ. The CDR3 runs to 14 residues.

The J gene is TRBJ2-5, the V gene TRBV27; no DNA is available, so the TRBD1 call from TCRdb remains unchecked. The CDR3 is 15 amino acids. Germline lookup yields CDR1 MNHEY and CDR2 SMNVEV (reference sequence). The CDR3 spells CASSTSGTWQETQYF.

This chain links TRBV29-1 with TRBJ1-6. This CDR3 has 14 residues. From germline, CDR1 is SQVTM and CDR2 ANQGSEA. The CDR3 here is CSAASSSYNSPLHF.